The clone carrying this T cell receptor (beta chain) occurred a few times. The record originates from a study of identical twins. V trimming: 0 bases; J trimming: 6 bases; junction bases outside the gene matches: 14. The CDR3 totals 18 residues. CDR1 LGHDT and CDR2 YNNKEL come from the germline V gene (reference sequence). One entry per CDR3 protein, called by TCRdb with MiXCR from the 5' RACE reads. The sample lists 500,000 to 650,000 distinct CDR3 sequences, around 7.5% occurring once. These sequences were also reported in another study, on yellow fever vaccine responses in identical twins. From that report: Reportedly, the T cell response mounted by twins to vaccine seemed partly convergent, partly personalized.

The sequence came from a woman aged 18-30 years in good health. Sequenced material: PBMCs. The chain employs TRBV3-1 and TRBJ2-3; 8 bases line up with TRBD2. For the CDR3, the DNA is TGTGCCAGCAGCCAAGAGAGAATGTTTCCGGGGGGGCCCGATACGCAGTATTTT. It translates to CASSQERMFPGGPDTQYF.